The entry below describes one T cell receptor beta chain. Trimming took off 1 base at V and 7 bases at J, with 14 bases between the two ends. In germline, CDR1 is SGHRS, CDR2 YFSETQ. This CDR3 contains 14 residues. Drawing of peripheral blood yielded about 10 milliliters from each donor. Together with a sample-barcoded 5' primer, a J-beta primer mix was included in a second PCR lasting about 7 to 11 cycles. TCRdb reprocessed the 5' RACE reads via MiXCR and lists one record per CDR3 protein. The data show 850,000 to 950,000 distinct CDR3 sequences, 29% seen once. The data are from a study of blood T cells in healthy people across ages. Study-level information: For every two T cells, template switching captured about one barcoded beta molecule.

Source material: blood. This clonotype originated in a woman of 80 years or more in good health. This chain connects TRBV5-1 to TRBJ1-2; D remains unclear. The CDR3 sequence: CASSLQSGVGGYTF. CDR3 coding DNA: TGCGCCAGCAGCTTGCAGTCCGGGGTTGGTGGCTACACCTTC.